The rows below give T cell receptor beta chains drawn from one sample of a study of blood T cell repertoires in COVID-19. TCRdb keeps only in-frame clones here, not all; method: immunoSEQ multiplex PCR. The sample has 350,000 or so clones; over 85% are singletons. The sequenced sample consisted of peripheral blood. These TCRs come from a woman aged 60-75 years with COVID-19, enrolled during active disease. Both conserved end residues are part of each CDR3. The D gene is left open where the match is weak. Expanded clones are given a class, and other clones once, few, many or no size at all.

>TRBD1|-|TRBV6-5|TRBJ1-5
TGTGCCAGCAGACGACAGGGGGCAAATCAGCCCCAGCATTTT
CASRRQGANQPQHF
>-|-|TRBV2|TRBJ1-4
TGTGCCAGCACCCGAACTCGGTCCCGCACTAATGAAAAACTGTTTTTT
CASTRTRSRTNEKLFF
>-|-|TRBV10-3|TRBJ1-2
TGTGCCATCAGTGAATCTGTATATGGCTACACCTTC
CAISESVYGYTF
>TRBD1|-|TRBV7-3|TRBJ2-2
TGTGCCTCCTCTAGACCGACAGGGGATGTGTACACCGGGGAGCTGTTTTTT
CASSRPTGDVYTGELFF
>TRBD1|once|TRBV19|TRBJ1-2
TGTGCCACCAGGACAGGAGGAGGCTACACCTTC
CATRTGGGYTF
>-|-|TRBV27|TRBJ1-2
TGTGCCAGCAGAGGCCAGGCCACGAACTATGGCTACACCTTC
CASRGQATNYGYTF
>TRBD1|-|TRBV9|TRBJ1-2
TGTGCCAGCAGCTTAGGGACAGCCTATGGCTACACCTTC
CASSLGTAYGYTF
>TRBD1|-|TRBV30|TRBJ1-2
TGTGCCTGGAGGGCCCCCGGGACAGGCTATGGCTACACCTTC
CAWRAPGTGYGYTF
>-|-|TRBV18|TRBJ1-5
TGTGCCAGCTCACCCGGCGGGAATAGCAATCAGCCCCAGCATTTT
CASSPGGNSNQPQHF
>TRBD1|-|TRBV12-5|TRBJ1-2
TGTGCTAGTGGTTTCAGCTGGGGACAGGGAAATGGCTACACCTTC
CASGFSWGQGNGYTF
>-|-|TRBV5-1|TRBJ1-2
TGCGCCAGCAGCCCGGCCTGGGGCGGACATGCCTTC
CASSPAWGGHAF